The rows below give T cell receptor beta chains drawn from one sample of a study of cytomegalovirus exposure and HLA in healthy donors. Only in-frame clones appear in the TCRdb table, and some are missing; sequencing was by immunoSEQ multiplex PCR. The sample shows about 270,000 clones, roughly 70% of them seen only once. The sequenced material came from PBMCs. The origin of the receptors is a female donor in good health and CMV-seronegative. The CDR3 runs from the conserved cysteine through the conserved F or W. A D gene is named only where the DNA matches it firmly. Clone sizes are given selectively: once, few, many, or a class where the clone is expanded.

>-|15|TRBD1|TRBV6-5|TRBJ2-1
CASSYSRQGNNEQFF
TGTGCCAGCAGTTACTCCAGACAGGGTAACAATGAGCAGTTCTTC
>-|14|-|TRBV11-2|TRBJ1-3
CASSLQGPGNTIYF
TGTGCCAGCAGCTTACAGGGGCCTGGAAACACCATATATTTT
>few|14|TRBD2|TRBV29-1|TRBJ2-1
CSVPGLAGWNEQFF
TGCAGCGTTCCGGGACTAGCGGGATGGAATGAGCAGTTCTTC
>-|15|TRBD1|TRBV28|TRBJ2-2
CASSLRDRPTGELFF
TGTGCCAGCAGTCTCCGGGACAGGCCCACCGGGGAGCTGTTTTTT
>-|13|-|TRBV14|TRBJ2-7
CASSQVTGYEQYF
TGTGCCAGCAGCCAAGTGACGGGGTACGAGCAGTACTTC
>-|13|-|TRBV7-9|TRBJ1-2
CASSLVQGYGYTF
TGTGCCAGCAGCTTAGTACAGGGTTATGGCTACACCTTC
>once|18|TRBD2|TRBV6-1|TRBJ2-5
CASSERVGLAGYQETQYF
TGTGCCAGCAGTGAAAGGGTTGGGCTAGCGGGATACCAAGAGACCCAGTACTTC
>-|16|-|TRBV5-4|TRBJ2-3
CASSLAQRTSTDTQYF
TGTGCCAGCAGCTTGGCCCAGCGGACTAGCACAGATACGCAGTATTTT
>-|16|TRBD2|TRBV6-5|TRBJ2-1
CASSSLAGGHYNEQFF
TGTGCCAGCAGTTCTCTAGCGGGAGGGCATTACAATGAGCAGTTCTTC
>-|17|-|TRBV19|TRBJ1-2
CASSMVRQPNPNYGYTF
TGTGCCAGTAGTATGGTGAGACAACCAAACCCTAACTATGGCTACACCTTC
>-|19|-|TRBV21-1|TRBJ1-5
CASSKTQGPRSYSNQPQHF
TGTGCCAGCAGCAAGACACAGGGTCCTAGAAGTTATAGCAATCAGCCCCAGCATTTT
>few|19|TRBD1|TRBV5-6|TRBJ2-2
CASSSTGGAETRTSGELFF
TGTGCCAGCAGCTCTACAGGGGGCGCAGAGACTAGAACTTCCGGGGAGCTGTTTTTT
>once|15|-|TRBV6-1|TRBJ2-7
CASSLSLAQLGEQYF
TGTGCCAGCAGTTTATCATTAGCTCAACTTGGGGAGCAGTACTTC
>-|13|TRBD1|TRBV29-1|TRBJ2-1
CSVRTGRIDEQFF
TGCAGCGTCAGGACAGGGCGCATCGATGAGCAGTTCTTC
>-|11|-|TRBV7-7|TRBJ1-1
CAPRGSTEAFF
TGTGCCCCCAGGGGTAGCACTGAAGCTTTCTTT
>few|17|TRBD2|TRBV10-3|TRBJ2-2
CAISVGTSGRAPGELFF
TGTGCCATCAGTGTGGGGACTAGCGGGAGGGCCCCCGGGGAGCTGTTTTTT
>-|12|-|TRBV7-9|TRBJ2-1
CASSLGTNEQFF
TGTGCCAGCAGCCTAGGGACTAATGAGCAGTTCTTC
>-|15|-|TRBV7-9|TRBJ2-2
CASSLYRVLAGELFF
TGTGCCAGCAGCTTGTATCGGGTCCTCGCCGGGGAGCTGTTTTTT
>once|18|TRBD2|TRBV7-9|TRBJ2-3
CASSYQTLAGGGTDTQYF
TGTGCCAGCAGCTACCAGACCTTAGCGGGAGGAGGCACAGATACGCAGTATTTT
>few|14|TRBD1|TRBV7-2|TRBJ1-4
CASSSTGVREKLFF
TGTGCCAGCAGCTCTACAGGGGTTCGCGAAAAACTGTTTTTT
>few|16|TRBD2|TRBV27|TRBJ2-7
CSARSSGRGALNEQYF
TGTTCAGCACGATCTAGCGGGAGAGGGGCCCTCAACGAGCAGTACTTC
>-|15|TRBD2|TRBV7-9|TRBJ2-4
CASSSRLAVKNIQYF
TGTGCCAGCAGCTCCCGACTAGCGGTCAAAAACATTCAGTACTTC
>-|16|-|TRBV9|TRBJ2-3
CASSVAAVFTTDTQYF
TGTGCCAGCAGCGTAGCGGCGGTATTTACCACAGATACGCAGTATTTT
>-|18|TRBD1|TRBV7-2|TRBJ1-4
CASSSETFRTGVIEKLFF
TGTGCCAGCAGCTCAGAGACTTTCCGGACAGGGGTGATTGAAAAACTGTTTTTT
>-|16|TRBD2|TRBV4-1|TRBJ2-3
CASSPTPSGKEDTQYF
TGCGCCAGCAGCCCGACCCCTAGCGGGAAGGAAGATACGCAGTATTTT
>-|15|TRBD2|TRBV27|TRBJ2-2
CASSPGTSSYRRLFF
TGTGCCAGCAGTCCCGGGACTAGCTCGTATAGGAGGCTGTTTTTT
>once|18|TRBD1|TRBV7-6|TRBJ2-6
CASSLGPGQGTGANVLTF
TGTGCCAGCAGCTTAGGACCGGGACAGGGAACTGGGGCCAACGTCCTGACTTTC
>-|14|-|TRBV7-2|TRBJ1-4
CASSTQATNEKLFF
TGTGCCAGCAGTACACAGGCAACTAATGAAAAACTGTTTTTT
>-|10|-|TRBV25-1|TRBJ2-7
CASERGEQYF
TGTGCCAGCGAGAGAGGTGAGCAGTACTTC
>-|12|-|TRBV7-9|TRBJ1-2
CASSLAPRYYTF
TGTGCCAGCAGCTTGGCCCCTAGATACTACACCTTC
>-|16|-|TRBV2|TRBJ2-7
CASSDEWGSLSYEQYF
TGTGCCAGCAGTGATGAGTGGGGCTCCCTCTCCTACGAGCAGTACTTC
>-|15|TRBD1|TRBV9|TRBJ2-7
CASSVVPQGGDEQYF
TGTGCCAGCAGCGTAGTCCCACAGGGGGGAGACGAGCAGTACTTC
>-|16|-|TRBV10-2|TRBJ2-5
CASSEEKGERVETQYF
TGCGCCAGCAGTGAGGAAAAGGGAGAGAGAGTAGAGACCCAGTACTTC
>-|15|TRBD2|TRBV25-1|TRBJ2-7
CASSENGGGLSEQYF
TGTGCCAGCAGTGAAAACGGGGGAGGGCTCAGTGAGCAGTACTTC
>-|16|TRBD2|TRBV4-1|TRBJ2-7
CASSQASGRGPYEQYF
TGCGCCAGCAGCCAAGCAAGCGGGAGGGGTCCTTACGAGCAGTACTTC
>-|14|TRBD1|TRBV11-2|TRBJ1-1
CASSPEYWTGWAFF
TGTGCCAGCAGCCCAGAATACTGGACAGGGTGGGCTTTCTTT
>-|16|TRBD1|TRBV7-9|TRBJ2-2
CASSSPGGEHTGELFF
TGTGCCAGCAGCTCCCCAGGGGGAGAACACACCGGGGAGCTGTTTTTT
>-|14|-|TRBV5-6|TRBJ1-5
CASSLSDIAGPQHF
TGTGCCAGCAGCTTGTCCGATATCGCGGGGCCCCAGCATTTT
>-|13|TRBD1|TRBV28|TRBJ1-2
CASTDRGPYGYTF
TGTGCCAGCACCGACAGGGGGCCCTATGGCTACACCTTC
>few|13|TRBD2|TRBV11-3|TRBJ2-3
CASSLTSVDTQYF
TGTGCCAGCAGCCTGACTAGCGTAGATACGCAGTATTTT